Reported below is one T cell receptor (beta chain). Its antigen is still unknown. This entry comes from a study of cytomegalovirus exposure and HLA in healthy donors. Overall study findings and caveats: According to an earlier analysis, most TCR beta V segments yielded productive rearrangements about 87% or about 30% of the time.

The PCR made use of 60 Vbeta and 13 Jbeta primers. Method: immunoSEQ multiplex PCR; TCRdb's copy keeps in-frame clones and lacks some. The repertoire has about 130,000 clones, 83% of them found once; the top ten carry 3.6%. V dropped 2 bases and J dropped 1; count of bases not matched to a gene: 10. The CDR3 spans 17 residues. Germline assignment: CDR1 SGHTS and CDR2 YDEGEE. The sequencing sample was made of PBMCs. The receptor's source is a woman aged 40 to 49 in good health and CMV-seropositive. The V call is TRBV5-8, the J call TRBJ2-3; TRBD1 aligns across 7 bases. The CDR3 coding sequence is TGTGCCAGCAGCTTAAGACAGGGTCTAGGGGGCACAGATACGCAGTATTTT. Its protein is CASSLRQGLGGTDTQYF. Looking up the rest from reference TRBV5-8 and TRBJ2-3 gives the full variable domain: EAGVTQSPTHLIKTRGQQATLRCSPISGHTSVYWYQQALGLGLQFLLWYDEGEERNRGNFPPRFSGRQFPNYSSELNVNALELEDSALYLCASSLRQGLGGTDTQYFGPGTRLTVL.